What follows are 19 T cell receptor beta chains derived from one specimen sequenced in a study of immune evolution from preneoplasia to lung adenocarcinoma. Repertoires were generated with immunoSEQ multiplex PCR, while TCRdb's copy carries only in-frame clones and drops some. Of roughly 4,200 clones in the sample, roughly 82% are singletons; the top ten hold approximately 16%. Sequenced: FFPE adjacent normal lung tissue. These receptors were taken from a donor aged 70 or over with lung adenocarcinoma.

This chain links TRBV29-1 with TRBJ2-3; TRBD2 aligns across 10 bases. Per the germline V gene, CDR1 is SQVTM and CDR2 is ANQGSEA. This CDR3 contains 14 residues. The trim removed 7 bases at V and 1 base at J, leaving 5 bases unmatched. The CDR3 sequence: CSAAGTSGTDTQYF. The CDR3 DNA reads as TGCAGCGCCGCCGGGACTAGCGGCACAGATACGCAGTATTTT.

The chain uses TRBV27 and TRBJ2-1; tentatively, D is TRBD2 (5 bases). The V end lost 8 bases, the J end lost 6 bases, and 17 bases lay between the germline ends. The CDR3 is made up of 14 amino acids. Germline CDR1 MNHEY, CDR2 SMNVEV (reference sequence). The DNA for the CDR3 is TGTGCCAGCCGAGGGCTAGGAGAGGGCAATGAGCAGTTCTTC. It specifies CASRGLGEGNEQFF.

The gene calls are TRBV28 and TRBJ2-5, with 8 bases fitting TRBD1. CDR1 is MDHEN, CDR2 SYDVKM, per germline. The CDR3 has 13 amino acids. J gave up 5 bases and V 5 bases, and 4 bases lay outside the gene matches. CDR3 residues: CASSPRGPETQYF. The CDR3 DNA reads TGTGCCAGCAGTCCCAGGGGGCCGGAGACCCAGTACTTC.

CDR3 bases: TGTGCCTGGCAAGAGGGGGGACTCACCTTC. Translating it yields CAWQEGGLTF. The chain carries TRBV30 and TRBJ1-2, with D possibly being TRBD1 (6 bases). Germline V gene data show CDR1 as GTSNPN and CDR2 as SVGIG (reference sequence). The ends were cut back, 5 bases at V and 13 bases at J, with 14 bases in the middle. This CDR3 contains 10 residues.

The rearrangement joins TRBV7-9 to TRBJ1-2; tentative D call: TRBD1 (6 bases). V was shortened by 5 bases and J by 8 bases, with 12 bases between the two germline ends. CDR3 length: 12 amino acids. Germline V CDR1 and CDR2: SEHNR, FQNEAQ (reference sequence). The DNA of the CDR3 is TGTGCCAGCAGCCCAGGGGAGGAGGGCTACACCTTC. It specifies CASSPGEEGYTF. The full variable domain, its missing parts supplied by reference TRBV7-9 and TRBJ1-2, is DTGVSQNPRHKITKRGQNVTFRCDPISEHNRLYWYRQTLGQGPEFLTYFQNEAQLEKSRLLSDRFSAERPKGSFSTLEIQRTEQGDSAMYLCASSPGEEGYTFGSGTRLTVV.

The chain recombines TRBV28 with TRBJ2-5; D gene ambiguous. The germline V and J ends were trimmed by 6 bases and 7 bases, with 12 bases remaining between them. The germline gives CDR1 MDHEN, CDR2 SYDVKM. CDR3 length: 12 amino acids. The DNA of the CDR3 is TGTGCCAGCAGGCTAGGGTACGGGACCCAGTACTTC. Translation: CASRLGYGTQYF.

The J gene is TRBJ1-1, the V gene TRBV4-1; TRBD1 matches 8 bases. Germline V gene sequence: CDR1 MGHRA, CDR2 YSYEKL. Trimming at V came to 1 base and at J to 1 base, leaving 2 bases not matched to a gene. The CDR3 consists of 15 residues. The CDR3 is CASSQGTGSNTEAFF. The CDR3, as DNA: TGCGCCAGCAGCCAAGGGACAGGGTCGAACACTGAAGCTTTCTTT.

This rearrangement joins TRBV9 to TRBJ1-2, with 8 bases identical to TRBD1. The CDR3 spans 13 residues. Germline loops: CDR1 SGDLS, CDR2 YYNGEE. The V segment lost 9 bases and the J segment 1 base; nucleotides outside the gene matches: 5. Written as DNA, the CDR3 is TGTGCCATAGACAGGGGTAATAACTATGGCTACACCTTC. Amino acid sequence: CAIDRGNNYGYTF.

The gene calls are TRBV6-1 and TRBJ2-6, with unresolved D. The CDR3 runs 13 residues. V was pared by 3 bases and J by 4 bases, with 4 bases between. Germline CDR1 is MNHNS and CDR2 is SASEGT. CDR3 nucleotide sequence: TGTGCCAGCAGTGAGCCCGGGGCCAACGTCCTGACTTTC. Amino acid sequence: CASSEPGANVLTF.

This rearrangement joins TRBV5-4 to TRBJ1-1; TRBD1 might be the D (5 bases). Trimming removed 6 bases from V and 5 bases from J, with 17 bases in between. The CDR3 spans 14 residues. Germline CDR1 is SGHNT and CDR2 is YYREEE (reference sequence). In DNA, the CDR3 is TGTGCCAGCAACCCGGGACTTATAGGGACTGAAGCTTTCTTT. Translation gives CASNPGLIGTEAFF.

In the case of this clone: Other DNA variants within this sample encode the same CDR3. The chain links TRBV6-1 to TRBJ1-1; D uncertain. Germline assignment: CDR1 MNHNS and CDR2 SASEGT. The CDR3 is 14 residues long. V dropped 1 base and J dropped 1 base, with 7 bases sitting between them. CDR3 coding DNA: TGTGCCAGCAGTGAAGTGTTCAGGAACACTGAAGCTTTCTTT. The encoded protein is CASSEVFRNTEAFF.

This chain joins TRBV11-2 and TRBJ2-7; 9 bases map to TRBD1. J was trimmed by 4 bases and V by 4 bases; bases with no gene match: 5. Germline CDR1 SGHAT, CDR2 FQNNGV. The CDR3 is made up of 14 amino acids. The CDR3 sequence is CASSWTGVGYEQYF. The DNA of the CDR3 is TGTGCCAGCAGCTGGACAGGGGTCGGTTACGAGCAGTACTTC. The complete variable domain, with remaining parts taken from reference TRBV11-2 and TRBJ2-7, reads EAGVAQSPRYKIIEKRQSVAFWCNPISGHATLYWYQQILGQGPKLLIQFQNNGVVDDSQLPKDRFSAERLKGVDSTLKIQPAKLEDSAVYLCASSWTGVGYEQYFGPGTRLTVT.

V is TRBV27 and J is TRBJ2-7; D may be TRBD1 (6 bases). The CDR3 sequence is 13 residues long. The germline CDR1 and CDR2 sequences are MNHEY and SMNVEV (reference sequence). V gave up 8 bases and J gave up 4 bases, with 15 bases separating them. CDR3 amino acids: CASGLGRGYEQYF. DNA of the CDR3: TGTGCCAGCGGTCTCGGCAGGGGTTACGAGCAGTACTTC.

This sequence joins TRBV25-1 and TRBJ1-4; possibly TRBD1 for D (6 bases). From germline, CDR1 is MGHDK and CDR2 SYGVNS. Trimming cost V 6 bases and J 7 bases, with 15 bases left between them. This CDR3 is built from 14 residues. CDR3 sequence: CASRDSGAGEKLFF. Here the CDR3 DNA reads TGTGCCAGCAGGGATTCAGGGGCGGGTGAAAAACTGTTTTTT.

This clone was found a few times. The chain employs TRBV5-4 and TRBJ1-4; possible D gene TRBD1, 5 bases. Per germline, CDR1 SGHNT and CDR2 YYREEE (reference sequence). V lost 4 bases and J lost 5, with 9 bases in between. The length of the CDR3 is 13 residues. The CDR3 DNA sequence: TGTGCCAGCAGCCCCGGGGGGAATGAAAAACTGTTTTTT. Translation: CASSPGGNEKLFF.

Here the CDR3 DNA reads TGTGCCAGCGGGGACAACCTTAACTATGGCTACACCTTC. This codes for CASGDNLNYGYTF. The rearrangement links TRBV7-9 to TRBJ1-2; D is possibly TRBD1 (6 bases). V was cut by 8 bases and J by 1 base, with 11 bases left in between. Germline-derived CDR1 and CDR2 are SEHNR and FQNEAQ (reference sequence). The CDR3 totals 13 residues.

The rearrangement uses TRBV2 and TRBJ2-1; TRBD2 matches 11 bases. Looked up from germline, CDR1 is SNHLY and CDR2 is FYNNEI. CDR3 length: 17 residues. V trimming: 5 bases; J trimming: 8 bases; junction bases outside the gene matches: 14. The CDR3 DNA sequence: TGTGCCAGCAGTCCCTCCCAACTAGCGGGAGATAACGATGAGCAGTTCTTC. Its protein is CASSPSQLAGDNDEQFF.

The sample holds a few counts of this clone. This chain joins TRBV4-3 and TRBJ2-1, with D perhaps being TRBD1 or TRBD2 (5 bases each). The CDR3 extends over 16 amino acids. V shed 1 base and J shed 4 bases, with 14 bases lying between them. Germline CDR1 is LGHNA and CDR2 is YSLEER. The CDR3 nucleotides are TGCGCCAGCAGCCAAGGAAGGGGCTGGGGGTACAATGAGCAGTTCTTC. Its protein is CASSQGRGWGYNEQFF.

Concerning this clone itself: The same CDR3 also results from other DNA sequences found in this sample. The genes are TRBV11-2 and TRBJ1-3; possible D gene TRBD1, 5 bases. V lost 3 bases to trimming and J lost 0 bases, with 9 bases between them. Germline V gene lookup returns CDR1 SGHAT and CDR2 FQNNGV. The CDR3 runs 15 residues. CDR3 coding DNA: TGTGCCAGCAGCTTGGGGGGTTACTCTGGAAACACCATATATTTT. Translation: CASSLGGYSGNTIYF.